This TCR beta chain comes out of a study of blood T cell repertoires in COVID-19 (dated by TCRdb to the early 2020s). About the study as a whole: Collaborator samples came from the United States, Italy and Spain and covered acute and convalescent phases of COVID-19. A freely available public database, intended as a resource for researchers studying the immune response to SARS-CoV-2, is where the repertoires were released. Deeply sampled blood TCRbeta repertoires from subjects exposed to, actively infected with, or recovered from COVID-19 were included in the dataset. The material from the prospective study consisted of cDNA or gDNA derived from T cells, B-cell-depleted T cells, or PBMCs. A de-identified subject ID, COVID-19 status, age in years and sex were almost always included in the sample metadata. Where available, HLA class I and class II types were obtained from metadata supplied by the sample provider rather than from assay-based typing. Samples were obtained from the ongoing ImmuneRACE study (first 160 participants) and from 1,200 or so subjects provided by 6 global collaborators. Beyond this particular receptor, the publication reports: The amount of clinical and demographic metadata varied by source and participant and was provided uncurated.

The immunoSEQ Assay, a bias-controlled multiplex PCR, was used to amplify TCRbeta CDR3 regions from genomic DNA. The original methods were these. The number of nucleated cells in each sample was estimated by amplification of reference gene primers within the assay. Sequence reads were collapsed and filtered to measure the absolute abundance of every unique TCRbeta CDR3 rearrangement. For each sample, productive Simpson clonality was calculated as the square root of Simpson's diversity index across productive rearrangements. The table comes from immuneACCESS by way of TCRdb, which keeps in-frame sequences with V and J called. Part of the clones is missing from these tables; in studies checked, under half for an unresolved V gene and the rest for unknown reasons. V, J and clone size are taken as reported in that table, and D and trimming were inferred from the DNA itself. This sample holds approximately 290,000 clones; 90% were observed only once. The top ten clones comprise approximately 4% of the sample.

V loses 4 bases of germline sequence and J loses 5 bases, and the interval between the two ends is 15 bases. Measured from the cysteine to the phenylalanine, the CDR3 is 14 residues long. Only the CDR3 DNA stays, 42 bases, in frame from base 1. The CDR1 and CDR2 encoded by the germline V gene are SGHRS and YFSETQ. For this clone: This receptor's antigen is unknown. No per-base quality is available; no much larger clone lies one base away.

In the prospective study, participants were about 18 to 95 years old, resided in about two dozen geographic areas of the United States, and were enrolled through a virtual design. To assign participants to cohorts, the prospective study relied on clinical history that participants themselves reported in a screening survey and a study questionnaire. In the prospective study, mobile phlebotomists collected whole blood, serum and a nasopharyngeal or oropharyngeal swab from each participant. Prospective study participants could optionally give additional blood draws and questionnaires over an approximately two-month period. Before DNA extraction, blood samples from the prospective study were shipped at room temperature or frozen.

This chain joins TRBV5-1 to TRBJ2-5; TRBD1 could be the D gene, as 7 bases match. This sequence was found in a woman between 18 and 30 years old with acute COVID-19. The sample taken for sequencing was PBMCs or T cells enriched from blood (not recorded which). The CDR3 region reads CASSPRTGGETQYF. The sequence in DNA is TGCGCCAGCAGCCCAAGGACAGGAGGGGAGACCCAGTACTTC.